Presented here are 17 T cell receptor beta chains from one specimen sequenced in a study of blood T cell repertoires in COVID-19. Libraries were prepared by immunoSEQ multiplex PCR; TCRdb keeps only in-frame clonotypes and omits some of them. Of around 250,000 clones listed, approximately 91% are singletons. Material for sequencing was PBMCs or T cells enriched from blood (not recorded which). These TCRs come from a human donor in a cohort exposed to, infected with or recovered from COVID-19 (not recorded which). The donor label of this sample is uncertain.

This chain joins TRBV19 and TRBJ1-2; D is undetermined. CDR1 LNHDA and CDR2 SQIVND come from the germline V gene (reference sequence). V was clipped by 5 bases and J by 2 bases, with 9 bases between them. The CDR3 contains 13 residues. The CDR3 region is CASSRTVNYGYTF. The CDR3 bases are TGTGCCAGTAGTCGGACTGTCAACTATGGCTACACCTTC.

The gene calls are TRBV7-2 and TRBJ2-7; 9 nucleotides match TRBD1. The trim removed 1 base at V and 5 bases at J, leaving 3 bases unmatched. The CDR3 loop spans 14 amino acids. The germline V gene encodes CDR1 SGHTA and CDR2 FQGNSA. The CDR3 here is CASSLGDRVHEQYF. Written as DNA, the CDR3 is TGTGCCAGCAGCTTAGGGGACAGGGTTCACGAGCAGTACTTC.

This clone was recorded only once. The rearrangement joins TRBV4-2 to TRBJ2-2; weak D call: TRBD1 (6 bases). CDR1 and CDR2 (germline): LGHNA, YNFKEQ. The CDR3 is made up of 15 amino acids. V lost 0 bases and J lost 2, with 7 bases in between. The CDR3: CASSQEQGNTGELFF. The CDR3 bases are TGTGCCAGCAGCCAAGAACAGGGAAACACCGGGGAGCTGTTTTTT.

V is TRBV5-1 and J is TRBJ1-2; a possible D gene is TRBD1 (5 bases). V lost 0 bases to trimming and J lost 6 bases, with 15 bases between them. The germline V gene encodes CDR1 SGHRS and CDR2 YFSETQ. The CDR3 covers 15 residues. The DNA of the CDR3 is TGCGCCAGCAGCTTGGCAGGAGGGCTGGGGGATGGCTACACCTTC. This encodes CASSLAGGLGDGYTF.

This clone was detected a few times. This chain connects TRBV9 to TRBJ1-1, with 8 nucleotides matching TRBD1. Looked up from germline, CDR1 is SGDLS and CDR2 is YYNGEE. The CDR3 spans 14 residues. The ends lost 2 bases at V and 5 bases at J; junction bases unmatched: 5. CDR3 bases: TGTGCCAGCAGCGTCTCAGGGGGCGCGACTGAAGCTTTCTTT. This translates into CASSVSGGATEAFF.

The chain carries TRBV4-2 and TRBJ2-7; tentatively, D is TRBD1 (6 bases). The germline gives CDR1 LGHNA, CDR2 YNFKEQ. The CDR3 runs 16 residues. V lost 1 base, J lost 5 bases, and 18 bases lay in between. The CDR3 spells CASSQVVAQGMNEQYF. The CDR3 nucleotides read TGTGCCAGCAGCCAAGTGGTAGCGCAGGGGATGAACGAGCAGTACTTC.

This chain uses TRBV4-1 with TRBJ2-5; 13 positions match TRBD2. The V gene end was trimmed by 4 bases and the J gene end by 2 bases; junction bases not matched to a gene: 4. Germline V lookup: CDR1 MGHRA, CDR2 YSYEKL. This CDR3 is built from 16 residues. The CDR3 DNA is TGCGCCAGCAGCCGAGTACTAGCGGGGGGGCAAGAGACCCAGTACTTC. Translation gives CASSRVLAGGQETQYF.

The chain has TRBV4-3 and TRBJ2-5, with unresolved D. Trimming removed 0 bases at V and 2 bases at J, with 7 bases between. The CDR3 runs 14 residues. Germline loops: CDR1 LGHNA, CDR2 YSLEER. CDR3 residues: CASSQEPTQETQYF. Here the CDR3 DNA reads TGCGCCAGCAGCCAAGAACCCACACAAGAGACCCAGTACTTC.

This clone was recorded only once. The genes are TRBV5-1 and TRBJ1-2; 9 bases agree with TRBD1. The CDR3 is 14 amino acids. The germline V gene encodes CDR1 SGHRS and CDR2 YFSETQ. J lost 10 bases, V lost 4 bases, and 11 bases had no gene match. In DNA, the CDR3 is TGCGCCAGCAGCAACCTCGGGACAGGGCAAACCTACACCTTC. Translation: CASSNLGTGQTYTF. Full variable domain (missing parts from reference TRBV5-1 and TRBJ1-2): KAGVTQTPRYLIKTRGQQVTLSCSPISGHRSVSWYQQTPGQGLQFLFEYFSETQRNKGNFPGRFSGRQFSNSRSEMNVSTLELGDSALYLCASSNLGTGQTYTFGSGTRLTVV.

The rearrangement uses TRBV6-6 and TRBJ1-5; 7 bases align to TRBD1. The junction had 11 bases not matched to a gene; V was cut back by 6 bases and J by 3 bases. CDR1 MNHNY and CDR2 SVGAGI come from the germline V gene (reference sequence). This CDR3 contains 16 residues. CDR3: CASSLQGVASNQPQHF. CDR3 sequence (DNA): TGTGCCAGCAGCCTCCAGGGGGTTGCCTCCAATCAGCCCCAGCATTTT.

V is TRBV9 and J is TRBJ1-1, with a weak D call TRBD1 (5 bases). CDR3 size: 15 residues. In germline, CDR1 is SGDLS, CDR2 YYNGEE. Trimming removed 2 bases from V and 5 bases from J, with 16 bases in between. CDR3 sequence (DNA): TGTGCCAGCAGCGTTGGGGGGGTTCAAACAACTGAAGCTTTCTTT. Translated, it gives CASSVGGVQTTEAFF.

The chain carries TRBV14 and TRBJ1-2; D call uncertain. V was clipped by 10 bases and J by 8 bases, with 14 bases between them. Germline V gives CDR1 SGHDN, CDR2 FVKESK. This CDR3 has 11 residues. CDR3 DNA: TGTGCCACCTTGGAGGGTAAGGGCTACACCTTC. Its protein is CATLEGKGYTF.

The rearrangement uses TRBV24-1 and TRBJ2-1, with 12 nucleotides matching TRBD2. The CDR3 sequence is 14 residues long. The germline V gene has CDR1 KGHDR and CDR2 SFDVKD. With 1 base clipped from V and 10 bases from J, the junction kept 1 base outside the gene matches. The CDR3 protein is CATSDFGLAGEQFF. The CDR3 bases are TGTGCCACCAGTGATTTCGGACTAGCGGGGGAGCAGTTCTTC.

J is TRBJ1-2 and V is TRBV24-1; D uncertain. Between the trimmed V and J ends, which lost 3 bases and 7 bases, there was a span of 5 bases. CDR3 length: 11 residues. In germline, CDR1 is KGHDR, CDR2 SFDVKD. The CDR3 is CATSDTSGYTF. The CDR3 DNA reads TGTGCCACCAGTGATACAAGTGGCTACACCTTC.

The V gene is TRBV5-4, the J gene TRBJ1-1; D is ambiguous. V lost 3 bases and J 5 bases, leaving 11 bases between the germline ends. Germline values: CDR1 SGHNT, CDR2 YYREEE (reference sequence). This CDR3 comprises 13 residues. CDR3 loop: CASSSPAGTEAFF. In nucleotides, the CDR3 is TGTGCCAGCAGCTCTCCGGCGGGGACTGAAGCTTTCTTT. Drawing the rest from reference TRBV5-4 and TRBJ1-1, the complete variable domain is ETGVTQSPTHLIKTRGQQVTLRCSSQSGHNTVSWYQQALGQGPQFIFQYYREEENGRGNFPPRFSGLQFPNYSSELNVNALELDDSALYLCASSSPAGTEAFFGQGTRLTVV.

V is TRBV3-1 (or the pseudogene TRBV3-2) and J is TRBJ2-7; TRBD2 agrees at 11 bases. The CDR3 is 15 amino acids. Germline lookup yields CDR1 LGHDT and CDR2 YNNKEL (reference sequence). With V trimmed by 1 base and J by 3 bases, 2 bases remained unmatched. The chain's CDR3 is CASSQASGGFYEQYF. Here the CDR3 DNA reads TGTGCCAGCAGCCAAGCTAGCGGGGGGTTCTACGAGCAGTACTTC.

The CDR3, as DNA: TGTGCCAGCAGCCTAGCAGGGGGCATCTCTGGAAACACCATATATTTT. Translation gives CASSLAGGISGNTIYF. This sequence joins TRBV14 and TRBJ1-3; 8 bases line up with TRBD1. The germline CDR1 and CDR2 sequences are SGHDN and FVKESK. V gave up 4 bases and J gave up 0 bases; unmatched junction bases: 5. The CDR3 length is 16 residues.